Listed below are T cell receptor beta chains from one sample, sequenced in a study of shared clonotypes between healthy human individuals. Clones were sequenced by immunoSEQ multiplex PCR, and TCRdb holds only the in-frame ones, with some missing. The sample carries roughly 2,000,000 clones, approximately 94% recorded once. The specimen sequenced was naive CD8+ T cells sorted from blood. All receptors derive from a young man in good health. The CDR3 runs from the conserved cysteine through the conserved F or W.

len	v_gene	j_gene	CDR3aa
15	TRBV4-3	TRBJ1-1	CASSQEGALNTEAFF
15	TRBV5-6	TRBJ1-6	CASSFGGSYNSPLHF
16	TRBV4-3	TRBJ1-1	CASSQVTQGSDTEAFF
13	TRBV7-9	TRBJ2-7	CASSSGHIYEQYF
17	TRBV2	TRBJ2-3	CASSWLETGWSTDTQYF
16	TRBV9	TRBJ1-3	CASSSRGQGGSNTIYF
17	TRBV2	TRBJ1-1	CASSEPPWGPMNTEAFF
14	TRBV5-1	TRBJ1-4	CASSLDNTNEKLFF
15	TRBV4-1	TRBJ1-5	CASGNPGGMGQPQHF
17	TRBV27	TRBJ2-3	CASSQLAGAPTRDTQYF
17	TRBV7-9	TRBJ1-4	CASSFPVTGSENEKLFF
17	TRBV6-4	TRBJ1-5	CASSDPWRHYSNQPQHF
13	TRBV4-1	TRBJ1-5	CASSPSESQPQHF
11	TRBV5-6	TRBJ2-3	CASSLADTQYF
13	TRBV6-5	TRBJ2-5	CASSYPGEETQYF
14	TRBV5-6	TRBJ2-7	CASSLGTGPLEQYF
15	TRBV27	TRBJ1-6	CASSPGATGGSPLHF
13	TRBV19	TRBJ1-1	CASSIKGATEAFF
15	TRBV5-6	TRBJ2-1	CASSLTGESVNEQFF
13	TRBV6-5	TRBJ2-2	CASSQFGTGELFF
16	TRBV10-3	TRBJ2-7	CAISETELAGSYEQYF
13	TRBV7-2	TRBJ2-2	CASSAWNTGELFF
17	TRBV6-1	TRBJ2-7	CASSDTIFRTGNYEQYF
15	TRBV9	TRBJ2-7	CASSAGTGGTYEQYF
16	TRBV13	TRBJ1-2	CASSATQNVHLYGYTF
12	TRBV27	TRBJ2-7	CASSEVLGEQYF
14	TRBV9	TRBJ2-5	CASSSDRERETQYF
16	TRBV28	TRBJ2-3	CASSLYEGETTDTQYF
15	TRBV5-4	TRBJ2-6	CASSVPATGANVLTF
16	TRBV7-9	TRBJ1-2	CASSLIGPGTNYGYTF
13	TRBV10-3	TRBJ2-7	CAISDLQSYEQYF
12	TRBV10-2	TRBJ1-2	CASSELTYGYTF
15	TRBV7-3	TRBJ2-3	CASSEPGLGTDTQYF
15	TRBV18	TRBJ2-7	CASSQSRGSSYEQYF
15	TRBV4-1	TRBJ2-7	CASSQVREGAYEQYF
13	TRBV28	TRBJ1-1	CASSLRWNTEAFF
15	TRBV4-1	TRBJ2-1	CASSQEGKGPDEQFF
17	TRBV4-1	TRBJ2-7	CASSEEWTSGPSYEQYF
16	TRBV10-3	TRBJ2-1	CAISGRASGGDNEQFF
14	TRBV30	TRBJ2-1	CAWSWQGAYNEQFF
14	TRBV29-1	TRBJ1-2	CSVGGGDESYGYTF
16	TRBV7-9	TRBJ1-1	CASSQTGVFLNTEAFF
14	TRBV6-5	TRBJ2-5	CASRPRLAGETQYF
15	TRBV18	TRBJ1-3	CASSETGSSGNTIYF
16	TRBV7-2	TRBJ2-3	CASSLIAGPIPDTQYF
14	TRBV6-6	TRBJ1-2	CASSYNDPNYGYTF
14	TRBV4-1	TRBJ2-5	CASSLRDRGETQYF
15	TRBV27	TRBJ1-5	CASSGGQGDYQPQHF
15	TRBV7-2	TRBJ1-1	CASSFLQGPNTEAFF
14	TRBV6-1	TRBJ1-5	CASSEWLANQPQHF
15	TRBV27	TRBJ2-7	CASTGTGGNSYEQYF
15	TRBV10-3	TRBJ2-7	CAISESPRSSYEQYF
14	TRBV7-9	TRBJ2-3	CASSTVTGTDTQYF
15	TRBV4-1	TRBJ2-7	CASSTRDIDAYEQYF
17	TRBV5-1	TRBJ2-3	CASSLAGLAEFTDTQYF
14	TRBV5-5	TRBJ1-1	CASSSTGGNTEAFF
15	TRBV4-2	TRBJ1-5	CASSQERAGSQPQHF
13	TRBV5-6	TRBJ1-2	CASSSQGDYGYTF
20	TRBV9	TRBJ2-3	CASSGGTSGSFYTSTDTQYF
16	TRBV6-6	TRBJ2-3	CASSKPSGGAPDTQYF